What follows is one T cell receptor (beta chain) and its context. The antigen this receptor binds is unknown. Base qualities are not at hand, and no much larger clone is one base apart. Receptor libraries were prepared by the immunoSEQ multiplex PCR assay. Not all clones reach the TCRdb copy of this immuneACCESS table, which keeps in-frame sequences only. Checked studies attribute under half of the gap to unresolved V genes and leave the rest unexplained. The sample table lists tens of thousands of clones, over 80% of them with a count of one. Clones ranked in the top ten supply roughly 18% of the sample. V is clipped by 4 bases and J by 1 base, and the sequence between their germline boundaries is 7 bases long. Including cysteine and phenylalanine, the CDR3 has 13 amino acids. Only the CDR3 DNA stays, 39 bases, in frame from base 1. CDR1 and CDR2 are read off the germline V gene (reference sequence) as WNHNN and SYGVQD.

This sample is drawn from a study of control samples from healthy donors and cancer patients (dated by TCRdb to about 2020). This TCR came from a man in his thirties or forties in good health. The sequence is built from TRBV10-1 and TRBJ1-1; no confident D gene assignment can be made. Sequenced material: blood. Read as DNA, the sequence is TGCGCCAGCAGTGTGGGGAGGAACACTGAAGCTTTCTTT. Its translation reads: CASSVGRNTEAFF.